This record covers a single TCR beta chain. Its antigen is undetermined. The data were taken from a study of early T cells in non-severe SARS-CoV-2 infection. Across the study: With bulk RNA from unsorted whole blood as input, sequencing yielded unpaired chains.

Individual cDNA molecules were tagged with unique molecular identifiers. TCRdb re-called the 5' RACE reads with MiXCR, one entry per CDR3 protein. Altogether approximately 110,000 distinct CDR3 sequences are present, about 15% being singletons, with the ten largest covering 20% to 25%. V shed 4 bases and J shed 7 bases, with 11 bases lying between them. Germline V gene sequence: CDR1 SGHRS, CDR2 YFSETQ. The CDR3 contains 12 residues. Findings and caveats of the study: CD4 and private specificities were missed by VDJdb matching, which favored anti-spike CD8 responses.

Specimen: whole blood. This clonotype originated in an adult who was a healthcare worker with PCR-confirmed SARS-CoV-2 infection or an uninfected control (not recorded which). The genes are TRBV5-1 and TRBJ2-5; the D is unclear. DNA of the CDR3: TGCGCCAGCAGCGTTGGAACGGGGACCCAGTACTTC. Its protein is CASSVGTGTQYF.